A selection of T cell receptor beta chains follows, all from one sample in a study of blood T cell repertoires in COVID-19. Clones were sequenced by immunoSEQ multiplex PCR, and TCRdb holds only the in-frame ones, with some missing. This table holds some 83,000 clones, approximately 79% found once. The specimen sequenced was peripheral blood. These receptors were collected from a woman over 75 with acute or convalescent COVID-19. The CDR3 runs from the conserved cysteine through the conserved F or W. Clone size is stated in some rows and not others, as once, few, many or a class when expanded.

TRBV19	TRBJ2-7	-	CATGLRGSYEQYF
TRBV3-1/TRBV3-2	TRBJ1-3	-	CASSPLFRNTIYF
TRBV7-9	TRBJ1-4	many	CASSTTGFNEKLFF
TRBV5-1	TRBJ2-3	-	CASSSRDFTDTQYF
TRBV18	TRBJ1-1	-	CASSSQGTGNTEAFF
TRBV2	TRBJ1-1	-	CATRRGQGNTEAFF
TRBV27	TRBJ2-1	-	CASSLFSGGASYNEQFF
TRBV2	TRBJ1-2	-	CASSNGLLNYGYTF
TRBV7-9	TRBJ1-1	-	CASQGILNTEAFF
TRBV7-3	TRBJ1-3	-	CASSPTTRKILSGNTIYF
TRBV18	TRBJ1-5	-	CASSPPQGVSNQPQHF
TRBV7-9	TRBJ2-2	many	CASSSLRNTGELFF
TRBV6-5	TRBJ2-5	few	CASSYTAGETQYF
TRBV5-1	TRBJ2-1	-	CASSLAGAGLLNEQFF
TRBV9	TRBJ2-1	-	CASSVASTSGRLVGEQFF
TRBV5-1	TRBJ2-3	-	CASSLVPSGLETQYF
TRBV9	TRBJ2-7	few	CASSVEGGITYEQYF
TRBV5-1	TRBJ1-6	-	CASSFTSRLEYSPLHF
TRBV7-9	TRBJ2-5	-	CASSPPGGRETQYF
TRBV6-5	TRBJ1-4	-	CASKQGDEKLFF
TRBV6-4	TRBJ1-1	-	CASRRQLNTEAFF
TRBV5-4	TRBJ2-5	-	CASSLQSGPFQETQYF
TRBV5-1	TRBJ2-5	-	CASSFQGYQETQYF
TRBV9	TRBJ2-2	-	CASSVGQGTGELFF
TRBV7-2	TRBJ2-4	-	CASSLANRGTKNIQYF
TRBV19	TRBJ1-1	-	CASSPLADSNTEAFF
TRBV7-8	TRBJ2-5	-	CASSRELGWGAQYF
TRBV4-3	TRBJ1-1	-	CASSQSYSNTEAFF
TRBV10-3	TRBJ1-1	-	CAAGQGMTEAFF
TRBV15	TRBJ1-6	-	CATSPLVTGSNSPLHF
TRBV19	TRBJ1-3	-	CASSIDSYSGNTIYF
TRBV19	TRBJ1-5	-	CASRMDRDGNQPQHF
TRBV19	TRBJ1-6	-	CASSTGTDNSPLHF
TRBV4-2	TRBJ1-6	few	CASSQEGQDNSPLHF
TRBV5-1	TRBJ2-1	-	CASSLGQGGYNEQFF
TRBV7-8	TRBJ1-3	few	CASSVWGANTIYF
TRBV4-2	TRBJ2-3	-	CASSPLRGQGDTQYF
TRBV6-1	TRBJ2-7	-	CASSDAWGQEYTEQYF
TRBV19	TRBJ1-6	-	CATRQGTTYNSPLHF
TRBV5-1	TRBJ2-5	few	CASSLMAGGPGETQYF
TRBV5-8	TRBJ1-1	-	CASSLAAANTEAFF
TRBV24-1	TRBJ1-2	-	CATPSRGLDSTVGYTF
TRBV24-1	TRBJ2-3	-	CATSDPDRESTDTQYF
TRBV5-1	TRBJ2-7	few	CASSEQGRPDEQYF
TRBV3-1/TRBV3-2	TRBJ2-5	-	CASRPDRIETQYF
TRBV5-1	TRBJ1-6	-	CASSLRPGLHF
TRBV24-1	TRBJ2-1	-	CATSDFTSGNEQFF
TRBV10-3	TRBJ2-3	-	CAISIGTGRDTQYF
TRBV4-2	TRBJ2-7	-	CASSQDRQGPYEQYF
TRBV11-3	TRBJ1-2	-	CASSYGGYGYTF
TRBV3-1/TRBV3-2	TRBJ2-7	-	CASSQQSGISYEQYF
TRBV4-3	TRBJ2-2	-	CASSQEALALLNTGELFF
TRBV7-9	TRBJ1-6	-	CASSLGQGGNSPLHF
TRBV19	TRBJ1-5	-	CASSIGDQPQHF
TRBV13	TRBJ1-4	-	CASSLLDEKLFF
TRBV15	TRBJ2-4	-	CATSRDRSGGKAAKNIQYF
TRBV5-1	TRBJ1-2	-	CASSPRDRSNYGYTF
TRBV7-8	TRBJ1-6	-	CASSLKRSPLHF